This is a list of T cell receptor beta chains from one sample in a study of cytomegalovirus exposure and HLA in healthy donors. The table came from immunoSEQ multiplex PCR; TCRdb's copy has only in-frame clones and leaves some out. The sample has about 130,000 clones; about 73% are singletons. Sample: PBMCs. The receptor source for this set is a woman between 50 and 59 years old in good health and CMV-seropositive. Both conserved end residues are part of each CDR3. A D gene is named only where the DNA matches it firmly. Size is stated for part of the rows, as once, few or many counts, or as a class when the clone is expanded.

V gene	D gene	J gene	clone size	CDR3 DNA	CDR3 protein
TRBV5-6	.	TRBJ1-1	.	TGTGCCAGCAGCTTGGGCAGGGTATCCTCTGAAGCTTTCTTT	CASSLGRVSSEAFF
TRBV5-6	.	TRBJ1-5	.	TGTGCCAGCAGTCGGGGTTATGAGCCCCAGCATTTT	CASSRGYEPQHF
TRBV29-1	TRBD2	TRBJ2-1	.	TGCAGCGAACGGGGGGGGAATGAGCAGTTCTTC	CSERGGNEQFF
TRBV5-1	TRBD2	TRBJ2-1	.	TGCGCCAGCAGTTTCTGGACTAGCGGGGGGGCTGAGTTCTTC	CASSFWTSGGAEFF
TRBV5-4	TRBD1	TRBJ2-1	.	TGTGCCAGCAGCTTACCCCCGACAGGGGTCCTCAATGAGCAGTTCTTC	CASSLPPTGVLNEQFF
TRBV5-1	.	TRBJ2-1	once	TGCGCCAGCAGCCTCTACAATGAGCAGTTCTTC	CASSLYNEQFF
TRBV7-2	.	TRBJ2-1	.	TGTGCCGCCCTATCCGGGTCGAACTCCTACAATGAGCAGTTCTTC	CAALSGSNSYNEQFF
TRBV5-1	TRBD1	TRBJ1-1	few	TGCGCCAGCAGCTTAAACTTCCCGAGAGGGGGCAACACTGAAGCTTTCTTT	CASSLNFPRGGNTEAFF
TRBV4-1	.	TRBJ1-1	.	TGCGCCAGCAGCTCTATTCAGGGGAGCACTGAAGCTTTCTTT	CASSSIQGSTEAFF
TRBV5-6	TRBD1	TRBJ2-7	few	TGTGCCAGCAGCCCACCCGGGACAGGGGGAACCTACGAGCAGTACTTC	CASSPPGTGGTYEQYF
TRBV19	TRBD1	TRBJ1-2	.	TGTGCCAGTACCCCTATCGGACAGGGGACATATGGCTACACCTTC	CASTPIGQGTYGYTF
TRBV29-1	.	TRBJ1-2	.	TGCAGCGTCCCCCGGGGGGGCAACTATGGCTACACCTTC	CSVPRGGNYGYTF
TRBV5-1	TRBD2	TRBJ2-5	.	TGCGCCACCGGGGGACTAGGTGGAGAGACCCAGTACTTC	CATGGLGGETQYF
TRBV18	TRBD1	TRBJ2-2	.	TGTGCCAGCTCACCTAACAGGGGCCGGAACACCGGGGAGCTGTTTTTT	CASSPNRGRNTGELFF
TRBV6-9	TRBD1	TRBJ1-6	.	TGTGCCAGCAACTACACCCCGCTGACAGGGGAGGGGGGCCGACCTTATAATTCACCCCTCCACTTT	CASNYTPLTGEGGRPYNSPLHF
TRBV5-6	TRBD1	TRBJ1-6	.	TGTGCCAGCAGCTCTGGGACAGGGAAACTTAATTCACCCCTCCACTTT	CASSSGTGKLNSPLHF
TRBV6-5	.	TRBJ2-3	few	TGTGCCAGCAGTTTTCGCGGGACAGGCACAGATACGCAGTATTTT	CASSFRGTGTDTQYF
TRBV4-2	.	TRBJ1-2	.	TGTGCCAGCAGCCAAGATAGGCACAGCACCTATGGCTACACCTTC	CASSQDRHSTYGYTF
TRBV7-8	.	TRBJ2-1	few	TGTGCCAGCAGCTTATCCGGGTCCTACAATGAGCAGTTCTTC	CASSLSGSYNEQFF
TRBV5-1	.	TRBJ1-4	.	TGCGCCAGCAGCTTGACAGCAACTAATGAAAAACTGTTTTTT	CASSLTATNEKLFF
TRBV5-1	.	TRBJ1-4	.	TGCGCCAGCAGCTTCGCCAGGTCAACTAATGAAAAACTGTTTTTT	CASSFARSTNEKLFF
TRBV9	.	TRBJ1-6	.	TGTGCCAGCAGCGCCCGACAGTCGGTCGATAATTCACCCCTCCACTTT	CASSARQSVDNSPLHF
TRBV30	.	TRBJ1-5	.	TGTGCCTGGAGGCACGGTTTAGATCAGCCCCAGCATTTT	CAWRHGLDQPQHF
TRBV19	.	TRBJ2-3	.	TGTGCCAGTAGTATGGCAGATGATACGCAGTATTTT	CASSMADDTQYF
TRBV9	TRBD1	TRBJ1-2	.	TGTGCCAGCAGCGTTTTTGACAGGGATTTCAGGGGCTACACCTTC	CASSVFDRDFRGYTF
TRBV5-1	.	TRBJ1-1	.	TGCGCCAGCAGCTTGCGACAGCGGGGGGACACTGAAGCTTTCTTT	CASSLRQRGDTEAFF
TRBV30	TRBD2	TRBJ2-2	once	TGTGCCTGGCGTGTACGGCTAGCGGGTGCGAACACCGGGGAGCTGTTTTTT	CAWRVRLAGANTGELFF
TRBV27	.	TRBJ2-1	.	TGTGCCAGCAGTTCCCCGGGGGACAGACAGTTCTTC	CASSSPGDRQFF
TRBV2	.	TRBJ2-7	.	TGTGCCAGCAGTGGAGGACAGATCTACGAGCAGTACTTC	CASSGGQIYEQYF
TRBV5-6	TRBD1	TRBJ2-4	.	TGTGCCAGCAGCTACCCCACCGAGGGGGCTAAAAACATTCAGTACTTC	CASSYPTEGAKNIQYF
TRBV25-1	TRBD2	TRBJ2-5	.	TGTGCCAGCAGTGTGACTAGCGGGGGCTGGGAGACCCAGTACTTC	CASSVTSGGWETQYF
TRBV5-1	TRBD2	TRBJ2-5	.	TGCGCCAGCAGCACCCAAAGCGGGGACCAAGAGACCCAGTACTTC	CASSTQSGDQETQYF
TRBV6-1	TRBD2	TRBJ2-3	.	TGTGCCAGCAGTCCGACTAGCGGGTTGGGAGATACGCAGTATTTT	CASSPTSGLGDTQYF
TRBV5-1	.	TRBJ1-4	.	TGCGCCAGCAGCTCAGGCGGGGGTCCTAATGAAAAACTGTTTTTT	CASSSGGGPNEKLFF
TRBV19	.	TRBJ1-2	.	TGTGCCAGTATCTCGAGGTTCTCTAACTATGGCTACACCTTC	CASISRFSNYGYTF
TRBV7-9	.	TRBJ2-2	few	TGTGCCAGCAGTCAAACCGGGCGGGGCCCGAACACCGGGGAGCTGTTTTTT	CASSQTGRGPNTGELFF
TRBV19	.	TRBJ2-3	.	TGTGCCAGTAGTATTGGCGGATCATGGTTGGTGGTAGATACGCAGTATTTT	CASSIGGSWLVVDTQYF
TRBV6-5	TRBD2	TRBJ2-5	.	TGTGCCAGCAGTTACCGTAGCGGGGGGATCCAAGAGACCCAGTACTTC	CASSYRSGGIQETQYF
TRBV7-2	.	TRBJ2-7	.	TGTGCCAGCAGCCCCTCAGGGCACGGTCGGTCTGAGCAGTACTTC	CASSPSGHGRSEQYF
TRBV5-6	TRBD1	TRBJ2-4	.	TGTGCCAGCAGCTTGTACTCAGGGGGCCTAGCCAAAAACATTCAGTACTTC	CASSLYSGGLAKNIQYF
TRBV5-1	.	TRBJ2-2	few	TGCGCCAGCAGCTTGGACGGGTACACCGGGGAGCTGTTTTTT	CASSLDGYTGELFF
TRBV28	TRBD2	TRBJ2-3	.	TGTGCCAGCAGCTATTCGGGGGGTGGCACAGATACGCAGTATTTT	CASSYSGGGTDTQYF
TRBV19	.	TRBJ1-1	once	TGTGCCAGTTGTACACAGGGCATCGACACTGAAGCTTTCTTT	CASCTQGIDTEAFF
TRBV30	.	TRBJ2-1	.	TGTGCCTGGACGAGGATTTCCTACAATGAGCAGTTCTTC	CAWTRISYNEQFF
TRBV15	.	TRBJ1-5	.	TGTGCCACCAGCAGAGACAGGGGATCCAATCAGCCCCAGCATTTT	CATSRDRGSNQPQHF
TRBV29-1	.	TRBJ1-2	.	TGCAGCGTCCTAAGATCGGAGCTCCCAAACTATGGCTACACCTTC	CSVLRSELPNYGYTF